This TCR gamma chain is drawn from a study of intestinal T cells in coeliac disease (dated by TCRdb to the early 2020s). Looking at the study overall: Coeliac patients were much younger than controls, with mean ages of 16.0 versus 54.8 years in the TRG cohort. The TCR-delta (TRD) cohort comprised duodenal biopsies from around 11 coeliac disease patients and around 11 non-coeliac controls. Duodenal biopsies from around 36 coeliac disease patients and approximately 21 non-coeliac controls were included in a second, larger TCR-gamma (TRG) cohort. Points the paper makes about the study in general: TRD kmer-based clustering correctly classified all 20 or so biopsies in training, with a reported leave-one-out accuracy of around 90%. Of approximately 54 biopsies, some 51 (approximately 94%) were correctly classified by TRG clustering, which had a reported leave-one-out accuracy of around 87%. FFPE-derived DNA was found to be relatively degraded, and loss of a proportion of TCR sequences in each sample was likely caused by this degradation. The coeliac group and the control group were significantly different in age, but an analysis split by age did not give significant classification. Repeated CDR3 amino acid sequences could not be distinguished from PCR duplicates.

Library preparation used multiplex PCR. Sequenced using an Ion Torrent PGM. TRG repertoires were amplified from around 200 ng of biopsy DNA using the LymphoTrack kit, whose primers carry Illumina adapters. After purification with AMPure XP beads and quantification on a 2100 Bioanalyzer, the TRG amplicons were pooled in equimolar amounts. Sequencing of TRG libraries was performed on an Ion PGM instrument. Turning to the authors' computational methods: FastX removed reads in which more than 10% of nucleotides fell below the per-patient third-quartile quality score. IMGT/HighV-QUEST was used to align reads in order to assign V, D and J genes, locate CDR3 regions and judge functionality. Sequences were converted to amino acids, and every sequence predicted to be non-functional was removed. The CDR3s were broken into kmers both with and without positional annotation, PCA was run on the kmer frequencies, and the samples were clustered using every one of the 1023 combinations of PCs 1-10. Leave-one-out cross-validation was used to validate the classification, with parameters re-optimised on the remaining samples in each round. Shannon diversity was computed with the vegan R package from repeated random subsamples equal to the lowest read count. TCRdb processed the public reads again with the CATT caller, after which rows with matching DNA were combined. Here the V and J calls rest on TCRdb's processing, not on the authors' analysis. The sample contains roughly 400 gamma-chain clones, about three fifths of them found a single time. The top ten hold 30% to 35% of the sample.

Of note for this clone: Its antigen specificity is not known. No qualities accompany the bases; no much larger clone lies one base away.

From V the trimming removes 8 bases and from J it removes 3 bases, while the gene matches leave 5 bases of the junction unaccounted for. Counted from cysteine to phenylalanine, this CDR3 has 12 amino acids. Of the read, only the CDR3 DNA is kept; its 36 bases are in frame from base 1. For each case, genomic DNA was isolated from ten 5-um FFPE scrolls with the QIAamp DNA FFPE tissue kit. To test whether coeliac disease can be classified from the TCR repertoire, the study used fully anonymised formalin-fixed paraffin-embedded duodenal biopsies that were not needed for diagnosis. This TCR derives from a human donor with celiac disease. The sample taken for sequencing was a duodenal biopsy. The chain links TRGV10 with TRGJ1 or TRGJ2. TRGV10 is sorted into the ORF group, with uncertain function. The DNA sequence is TGTGCTGCGTGGGGCTTTTATTATAAGAAACTCTTT. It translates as CAAWGFYYKKLF.